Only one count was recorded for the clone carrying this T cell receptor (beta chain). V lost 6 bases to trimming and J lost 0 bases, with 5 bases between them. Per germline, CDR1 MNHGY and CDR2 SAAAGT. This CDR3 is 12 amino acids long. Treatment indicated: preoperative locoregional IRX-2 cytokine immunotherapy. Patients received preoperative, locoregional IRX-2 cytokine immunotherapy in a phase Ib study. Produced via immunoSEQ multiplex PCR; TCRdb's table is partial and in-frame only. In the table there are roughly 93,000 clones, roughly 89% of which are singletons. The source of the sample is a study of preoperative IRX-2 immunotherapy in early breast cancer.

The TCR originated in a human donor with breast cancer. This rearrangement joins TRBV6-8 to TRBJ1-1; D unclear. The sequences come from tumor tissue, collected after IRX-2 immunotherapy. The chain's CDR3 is CASRSMNTEAFF. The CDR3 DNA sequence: TGTGCCAGCAGGTCTATGAACACTGAAGCTTTCTTT.